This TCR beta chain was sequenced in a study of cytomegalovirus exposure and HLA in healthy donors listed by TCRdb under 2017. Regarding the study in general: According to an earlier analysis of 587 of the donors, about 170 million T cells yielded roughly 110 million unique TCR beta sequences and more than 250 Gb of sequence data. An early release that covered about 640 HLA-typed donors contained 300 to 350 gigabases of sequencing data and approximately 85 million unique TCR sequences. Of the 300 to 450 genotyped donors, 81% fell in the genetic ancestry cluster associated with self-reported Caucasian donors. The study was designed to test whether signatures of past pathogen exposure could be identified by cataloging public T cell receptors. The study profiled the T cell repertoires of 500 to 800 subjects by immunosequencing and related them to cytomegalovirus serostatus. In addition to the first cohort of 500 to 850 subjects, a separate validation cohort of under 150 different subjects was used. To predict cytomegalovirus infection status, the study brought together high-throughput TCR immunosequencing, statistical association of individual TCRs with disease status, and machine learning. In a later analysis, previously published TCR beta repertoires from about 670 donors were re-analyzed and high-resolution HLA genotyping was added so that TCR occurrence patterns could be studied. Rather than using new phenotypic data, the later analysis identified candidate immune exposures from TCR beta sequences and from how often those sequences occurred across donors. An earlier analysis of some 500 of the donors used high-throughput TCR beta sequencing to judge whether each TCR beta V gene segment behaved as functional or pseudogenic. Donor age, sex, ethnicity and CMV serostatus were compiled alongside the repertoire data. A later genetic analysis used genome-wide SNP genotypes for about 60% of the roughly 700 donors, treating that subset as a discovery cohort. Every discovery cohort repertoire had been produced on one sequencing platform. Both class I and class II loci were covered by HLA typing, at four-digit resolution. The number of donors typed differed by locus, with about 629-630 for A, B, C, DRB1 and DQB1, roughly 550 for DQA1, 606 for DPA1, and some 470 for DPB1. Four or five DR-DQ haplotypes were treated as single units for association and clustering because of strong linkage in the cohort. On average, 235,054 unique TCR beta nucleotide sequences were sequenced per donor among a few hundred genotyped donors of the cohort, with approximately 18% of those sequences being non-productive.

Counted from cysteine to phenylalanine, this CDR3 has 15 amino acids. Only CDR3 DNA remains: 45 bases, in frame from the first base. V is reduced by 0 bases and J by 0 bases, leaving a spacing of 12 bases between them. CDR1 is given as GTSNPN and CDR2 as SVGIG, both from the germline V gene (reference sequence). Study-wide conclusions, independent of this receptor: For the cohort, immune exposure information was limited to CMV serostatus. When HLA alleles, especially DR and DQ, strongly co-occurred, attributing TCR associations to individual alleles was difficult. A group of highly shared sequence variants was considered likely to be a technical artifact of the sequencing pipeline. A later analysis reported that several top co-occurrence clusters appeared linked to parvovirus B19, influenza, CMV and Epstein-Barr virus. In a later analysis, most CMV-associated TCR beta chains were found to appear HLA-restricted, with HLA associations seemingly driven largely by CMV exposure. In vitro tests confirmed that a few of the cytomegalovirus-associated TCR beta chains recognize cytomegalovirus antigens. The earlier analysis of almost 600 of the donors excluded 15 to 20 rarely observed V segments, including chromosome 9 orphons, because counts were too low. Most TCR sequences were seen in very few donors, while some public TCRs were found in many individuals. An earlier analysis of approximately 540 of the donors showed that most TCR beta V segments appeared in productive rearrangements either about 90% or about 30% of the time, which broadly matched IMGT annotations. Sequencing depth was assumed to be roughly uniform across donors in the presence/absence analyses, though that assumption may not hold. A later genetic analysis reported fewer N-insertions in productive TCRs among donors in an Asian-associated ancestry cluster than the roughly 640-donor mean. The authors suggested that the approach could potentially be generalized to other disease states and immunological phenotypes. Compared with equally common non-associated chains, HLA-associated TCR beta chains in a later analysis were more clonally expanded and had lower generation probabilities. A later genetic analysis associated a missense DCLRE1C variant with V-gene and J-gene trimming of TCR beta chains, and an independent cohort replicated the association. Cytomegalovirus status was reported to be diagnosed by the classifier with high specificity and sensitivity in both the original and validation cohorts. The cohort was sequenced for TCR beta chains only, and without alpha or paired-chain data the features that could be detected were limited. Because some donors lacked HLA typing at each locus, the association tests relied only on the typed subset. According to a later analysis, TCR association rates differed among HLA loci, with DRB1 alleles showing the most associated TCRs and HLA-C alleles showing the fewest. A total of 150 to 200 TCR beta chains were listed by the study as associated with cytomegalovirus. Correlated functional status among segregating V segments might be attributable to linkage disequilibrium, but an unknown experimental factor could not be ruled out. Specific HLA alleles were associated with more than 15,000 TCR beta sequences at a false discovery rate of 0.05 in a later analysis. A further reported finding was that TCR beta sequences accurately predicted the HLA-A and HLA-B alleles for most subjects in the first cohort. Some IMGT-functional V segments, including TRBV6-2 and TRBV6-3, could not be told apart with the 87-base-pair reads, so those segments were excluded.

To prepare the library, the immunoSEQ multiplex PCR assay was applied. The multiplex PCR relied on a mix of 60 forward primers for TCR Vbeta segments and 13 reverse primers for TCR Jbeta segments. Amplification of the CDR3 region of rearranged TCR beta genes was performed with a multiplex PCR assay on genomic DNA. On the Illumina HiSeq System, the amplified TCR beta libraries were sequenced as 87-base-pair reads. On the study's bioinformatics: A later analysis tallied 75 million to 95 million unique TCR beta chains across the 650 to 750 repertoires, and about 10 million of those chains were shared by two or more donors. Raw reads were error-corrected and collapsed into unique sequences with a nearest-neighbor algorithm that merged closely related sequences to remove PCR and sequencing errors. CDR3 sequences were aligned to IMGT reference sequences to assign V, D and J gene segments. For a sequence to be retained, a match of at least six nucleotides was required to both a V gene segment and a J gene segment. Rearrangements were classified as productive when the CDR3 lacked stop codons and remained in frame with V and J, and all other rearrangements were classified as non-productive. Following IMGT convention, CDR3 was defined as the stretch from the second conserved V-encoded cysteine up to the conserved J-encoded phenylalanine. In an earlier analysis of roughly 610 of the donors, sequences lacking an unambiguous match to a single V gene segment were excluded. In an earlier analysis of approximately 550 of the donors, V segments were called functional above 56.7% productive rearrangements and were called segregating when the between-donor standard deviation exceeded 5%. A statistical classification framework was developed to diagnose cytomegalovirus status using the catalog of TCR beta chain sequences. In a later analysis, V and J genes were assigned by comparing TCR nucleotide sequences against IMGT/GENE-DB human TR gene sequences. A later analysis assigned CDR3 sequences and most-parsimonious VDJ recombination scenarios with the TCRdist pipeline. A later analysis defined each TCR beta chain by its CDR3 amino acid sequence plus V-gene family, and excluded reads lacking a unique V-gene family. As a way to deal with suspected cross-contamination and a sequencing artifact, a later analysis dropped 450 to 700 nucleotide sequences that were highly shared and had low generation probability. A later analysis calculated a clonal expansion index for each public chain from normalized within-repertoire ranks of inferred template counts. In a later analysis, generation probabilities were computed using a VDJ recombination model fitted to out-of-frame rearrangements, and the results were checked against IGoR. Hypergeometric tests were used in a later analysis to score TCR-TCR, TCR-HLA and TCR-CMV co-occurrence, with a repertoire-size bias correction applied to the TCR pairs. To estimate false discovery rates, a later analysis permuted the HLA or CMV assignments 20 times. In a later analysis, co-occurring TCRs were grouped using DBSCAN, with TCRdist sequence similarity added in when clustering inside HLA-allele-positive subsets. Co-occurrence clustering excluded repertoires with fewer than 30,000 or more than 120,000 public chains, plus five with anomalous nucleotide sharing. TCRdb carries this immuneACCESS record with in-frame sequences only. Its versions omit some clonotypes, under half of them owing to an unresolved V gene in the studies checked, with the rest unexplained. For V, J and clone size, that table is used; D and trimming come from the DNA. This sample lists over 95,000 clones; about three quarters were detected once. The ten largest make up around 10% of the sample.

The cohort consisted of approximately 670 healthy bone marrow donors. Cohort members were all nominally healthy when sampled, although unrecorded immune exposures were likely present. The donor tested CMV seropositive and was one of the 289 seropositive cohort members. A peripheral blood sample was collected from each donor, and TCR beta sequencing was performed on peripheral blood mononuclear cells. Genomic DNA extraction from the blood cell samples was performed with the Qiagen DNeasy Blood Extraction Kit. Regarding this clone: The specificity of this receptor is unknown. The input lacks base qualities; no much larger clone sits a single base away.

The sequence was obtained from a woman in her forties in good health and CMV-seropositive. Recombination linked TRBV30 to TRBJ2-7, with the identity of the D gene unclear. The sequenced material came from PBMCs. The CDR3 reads CAWSVVAASSYEQYF. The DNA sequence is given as TGTGCCTGGAGTGTAGTTGCTGCGAGCTCCTACGAGCAGTACTTC.